Below, 18 T cell receptor beta chains from the same sample are listed, as sequenced in a study of blood T cell repertoires in COVID-19. Measured with immunoSEQ multiplex PCR; TCRdb has only the in-frame clones, and not every one. The sample gives approximately 110,000 clones, 81% of which show up once; less than 45% is in the top ten. The specimen sequenced was peripheral blood. The origin of the receptors is a man older than 75 with acute or convalescent COVID-19.

This sequence joins TRBV7-9 and TRBJ2-2; the D gene is possibly TRBD1 (6 bases). The CDR3 length is 15 residues. CDR1 and CDR2 from the germline V gene are SEHNR and FQNEAQ (reference sequence). Trimming shortened V by 5 bases and J by 5 bases, and 15 bases separated the two germline ends. The CDR3 here is CASSRVGAVTGELFF. CDR3 DNA: TGTGCCAGCAGCCGTGTGGGGGCGGTGACCGGGGAGCTGTTTTTT.

The chain employs TRBV5-1 and TRBJ1-5, with TRBD1 matching over 9 bases. V lost 3 bases to trimming and J lost 2 bases; unmatched junction nucleotides: 3. The CDR3 contains 15 residues. The V gene's germline CDR1 is SGHRS and CDR2 YFSETQ. Here the CDR3 DNA reads TGCGCCAGCAGCTCCACAGGGGGCGGCAATCAGCCCCAGCATTTT. This sequence encodes CASSSTGGGNQPQHF.

This chain joins TRBV7-2 and TRBJ2-5, with 8 bases aligning to TRBD2. The CDR3 is 16 amino acids. CDR1 and CDR2 (germline): SGHTA, FQGNSA. Unmatched junction bases numbered 15, after V lost 5 bases and J lost 7 bases. The DNA of the CDR3 is TGTGCCAGCAGCCCCTCCTCTAGCGGGCTCCAGGGGACCCAGTACTTC. This translates into CASSPSSSGLQGTQYF.

The rearrangement links TRBV5-4 to TRBJ2-1; 7 bases align to TRBD2. The CDR3 extends over 14 amino acids. V shed 8 bases and J 9 bases; nucleotides not matched to a gene: 14. Germline CDR1 SGHNT, CDR2 YYREEE (reference sequence). CDR3 sequence (DNA): TGTGCCAGTAGTAGGTGGACTAGGGTCTTTGAGCAGTTCTTC. Translated, it gives CASSRWTRVFEQFF.

The chain is built from TRBV19 and TRBJ2-5, with TRBD1 matching 8 bases. The germline gives CDR1 LNHDA, CDR2 SQIVND (reference sequence). With 6 bases clipped from V and 5 bases from J, the junction kept 8 bases outside the gene matches. There are 14 residues in the CDR3. This chain's CDR3 is CASSPTGDRETQYF. The CDR3 bases are TGTGCCAGTAGCCCGACAGGGGATCGGGAGACCCAGTACTTC.

The rearrangement links TRBV6-1 to TRBJ1-3; D is unclear. The V end lost 2 bases, the J end lost 0 bases, and 8 bases lay between the germline ends. The CDR3 totals 15 residues. Germline-derived CDR1 and CDR2 are MNHNS and SASEGT. The CDR3, as DNA: TGTGCCAGCAGTGAAAACACCAACTCTGGAAACACCATATATTTT. Translation: CASSENTNSGNTIYF.

The chain joins TRBV28 to TRBJ1-2; TRBD1 is a possible D gene (6 bases). Deletions cut 6 bases from V and 7 bases from J, with 9 bases between. The CDR3 covers 11 residues. The germline gives CDR1 MDHEN, CDR2 SYDVKM. CDR3 protein: CASRGTFGYTF. The CDR3 nucleotides are TGTGCCAGCAGAGGGACATTTGGCTACACCTTC.

The chain has TRBV4-3 and TRBJ2-2; 10 positions match TRBD2. The CDR3 runs 22 residues. From germline, CDR1 is LGHNA and CDR2 YSLEER. V gave up 4 bases and J gave up 4 bases; unmatched junction bases: 24. The chain's CDR3 is CASSLRTGFQREGLLGTGELFF. The CDR3 DNA is TGCGCCAGCAGCCTTCGCACGGGGTTCCAGCGGGAGGGCCTCCTCGGCACCGGGGAGCTGTTTTTT.

As DNA, the CDR3 is TGTGCCATCTCGCCTCCCTCTGTAGCGGGCGCGAGCTCCTACAATGAGCAGTTCTTC. Its translation is CAISPPSVAGASSYNEQFF. The J gene is TRBJ2-1, the V gene TRBV10-3; 7 positions match TRBD2. The CDR3 has 19 amino acids. With 8 bases clipped from V and 0 bases from J, the junction kept 19 bases outside the gene matches. Germline assignment: CDR1 ENHRY and CDR2 SYGVKD.

This chain links TRBV5-6 with TRBJ1-6; D not resolved. Germline CDR1 is SGHDT and CDR2 is YYEEEE. The CDR3 loop spans 17 amino acids. The ends were cut back, 0 bases at V and 0 bases at J, with 10 bases in the middle. The CDR3 here is CASSLVLSSSYNSPLHF. CDR3 bases: TGTGCCAGCAGCTTGGTGCTGTCGAGCTCCTATAATTCACCCCTCCACTTT.

This rearrangement joins TRBV7-2 to TRBJ2-7; the match to TRBD2 covers 10 bases. J gave up 2 bases and V 6 bases, and 7 bases lay outside the gene matches. Germline assignment: CDR1 SGHTA and CDR2 FQGNSA. CDR3 length: 15 residues. CDR3 bases: TGTGCCAGCAGGTCAAAGCGGGAGGGACCCTACGAGCAGTACTTC. Translating it yields CASRSKREGPYEQYF.

The chain combines TRBV7-8 with TRBJ1-5; 9 bases line up with TRBD1. CDR1 is SGHVS and CDR2 is FQNEAQ in the germline V gene. With 1 base clipped from V and 9 bases from J, the junction kept 7 bases outside the gene matches. The CDR3 runs 15 residues. In DNA, the CDR3 is TGTGCCAGCAGCTTAGTGGGACAGGGTTTTTGGCCCCAGCATTTT. This translates into CASSLVGQGFWPQHF.

The V gene is TRBV5-4, the J gene TRBJ1-2; D gene unclear. From germline, CDR1 is SGHNT and CDR2 YYREEE (reference sequence). The ends were cut back, 1 base at V and 6 bases at J, with 19 bases in the middle. This CDR3 comprises 16 residues. The CDR3 is CASSLRRAGNLDGYTF. The CDR3, as DNA: TGTGCCAGCAGCTTGCGGAGGGCGGGGAACCTGGATGGCTACACCTTC.

The chain joins TRBV7-9 to TRBJ2-2, with a possible D match to TRBD1 (5 bases). V lost 5 bases and J lost 6, with 10 bases in between. The CDR3 has 13 amino acids. The germline V gene encodes CDR1 SEHNR and CDR2 FQNEAQ (reference sequence). The CDR3 here is CASSVRVPGELFF. The CDR3 nucleotides are TGTGCCAGCAGCGTCAGGGTCCCCGGGGAGCTGTTTTTT.

The chain recombines TRBV30 with TRBJ1-4, with 7 positions matching TRBD1. J lost 0 bases, V lost 0 bases, and 4 bases had no gene match. This CDR3 is built from 16 residues. Germline CDR1 and CDR2: GTSNPN and SVGIG (reference sequence). The CDR3 loop is CAWSVQGRATNEKLFF. CDR3 bases: TGTGCCTGGAGTGTACAGGGGAGAGCAACTAATGAAAAACTGTTTTTT.

The rearrangement joins TRBV24-1 to TRBJ2-1; 10 bases align to TRBD2. Germline lookup yields CDR1 KGHDR and CDR2 SFDVKD. V lost 5 bases to trimming and J lost 1 base; unmatched junction nucleotides: 10. The CDR3 spans 18 residues. CDR3 residues: CATSATSGRAGSYNEQFF. Here the CDR3 DNA reads TGTGCCACCAGTGCCACGAGCGGGAGGGCCGGATCCTACAATGAGCAGTTCTTC.

The chain joins TRBV5-1 to TRBJ1-1, with 7 nucleotides matching TRBD1. V shed 0 bases, J shed 5 bases, and the junction held 7 bases outside the gene matches. CDR3 length: 15 residues. The germline CDR1 and CDR2 sequences are SGHRS and YFSETQ. Here the CDR3 DNA reads TGCGCCAGCAGCTTGGCGCAGGGGGTGGGGACTGAAGCTTTCTTT. It yields the protein CASSLAQGVGTEAFF.

The chain recombines TRBV2 with TRBJ1-5; 7 bases line up with TRBD1. J was trimmed by 3 bases and V by 4 bases; bases with no gene match: 3. The CDR3 totals 14 residues. Looked up from germline, CDR1 is SNHLY and CDR2 is FYNNEI. CDR3 bases: TGTGCCAGCAGTGGGGACAGCCCCAATCAGCCCCAGCATTTT. It yields the protein CASSGDSPNQPQHF. The full variable domain, with the rest looked up from reference TRBV2 and TRBJ1-5, is EPEVTQTPSHQVTQMGQEVILRCVPISNHLYFYWYRQILGQKVEFLVSFYNNEISEKSEIFDDQFSVERPDGSNFTLKIRSTKLEDSAMYFCASSGDSPNQPQHFGDGTRLSIL.